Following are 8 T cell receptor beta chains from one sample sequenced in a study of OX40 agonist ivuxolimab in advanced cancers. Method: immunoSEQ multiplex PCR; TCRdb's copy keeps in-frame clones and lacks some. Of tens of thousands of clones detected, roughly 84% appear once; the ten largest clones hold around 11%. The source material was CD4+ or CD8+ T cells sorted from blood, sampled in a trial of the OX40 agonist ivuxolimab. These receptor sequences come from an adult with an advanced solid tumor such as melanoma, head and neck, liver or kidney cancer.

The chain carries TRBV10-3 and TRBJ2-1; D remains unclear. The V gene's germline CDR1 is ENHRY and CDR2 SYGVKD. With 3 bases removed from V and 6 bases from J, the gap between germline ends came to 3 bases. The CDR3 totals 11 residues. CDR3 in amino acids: CAISESNEQFF. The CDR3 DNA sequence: TGTGCCATCAGTGAAAGCAATGAGCAGTTCTTC.

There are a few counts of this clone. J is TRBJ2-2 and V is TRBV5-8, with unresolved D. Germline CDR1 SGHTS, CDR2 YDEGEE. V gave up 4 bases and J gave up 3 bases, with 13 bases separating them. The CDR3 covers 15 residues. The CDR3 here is CASSPVWWDTGELFF. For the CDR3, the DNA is TGTGCCAGCAGCCCCGTATGGTGGGACACCGGGGAGCTGTTTTTT.

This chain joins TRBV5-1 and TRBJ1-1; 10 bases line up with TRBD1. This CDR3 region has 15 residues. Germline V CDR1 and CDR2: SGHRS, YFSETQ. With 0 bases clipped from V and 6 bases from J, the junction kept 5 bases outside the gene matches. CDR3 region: CASSLGGTGAPEAFF. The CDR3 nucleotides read TGCGCCAGCAGCTTGGGGGGGACAGGGGCCCCTGAAGCTTTCTTT.

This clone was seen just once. The CDR3 loop is CAWTGGAGQETQYF. CDR3 in DNA: TGTGCCTGGACCGGCGGAGCGGGGCAGGAGACCCAGTACTTC. The genes are TRBV30 and TRBJ2-5; 7 bases match TRBD2. Per the germline V gene, CDR1 is GTSNPN and CDR2 is SVGIG (reference sequence). The V and J ends lost 4 bases and 5 bases, in that order; junction bases with no gene match: 10. The CDR3 runs to 14 residues.

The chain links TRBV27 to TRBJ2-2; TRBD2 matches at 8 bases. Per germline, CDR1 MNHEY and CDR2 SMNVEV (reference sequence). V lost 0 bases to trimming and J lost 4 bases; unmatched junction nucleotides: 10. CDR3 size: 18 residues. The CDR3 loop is CASSLSWGRAGATGELFF. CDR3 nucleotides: TGTGCCAGCAGTTTATCGTGGGGGCGAGCGGGAGCCACCGGGGAGCTGTTTTTT.

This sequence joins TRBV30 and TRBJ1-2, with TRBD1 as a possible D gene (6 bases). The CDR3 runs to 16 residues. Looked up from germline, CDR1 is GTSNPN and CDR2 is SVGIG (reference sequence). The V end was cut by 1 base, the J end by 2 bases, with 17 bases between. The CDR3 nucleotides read TGTGCCTGGAGTGCACCCCTGGGGGCAAAAAACTATGGCTACACCTTC. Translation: CAWSAPLGAKNYGYTF.

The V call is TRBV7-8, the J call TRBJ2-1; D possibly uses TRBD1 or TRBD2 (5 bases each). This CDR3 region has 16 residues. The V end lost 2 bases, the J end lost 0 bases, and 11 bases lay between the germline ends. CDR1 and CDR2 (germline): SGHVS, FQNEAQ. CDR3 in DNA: TGTGCCAGCAGCTTACTCATTGGGGGCTCCTACAATGAGCAGTTCTTC. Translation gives CASSLLIGGSYNEQFF. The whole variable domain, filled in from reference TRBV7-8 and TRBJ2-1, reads GAGVSQSPRYKVAKRGQDVALRCDPISGHVSLFWYQQALGQGPEFLTYFQNEAQLDKSGLPSDRFFAERPEGSVSTLKIQRTQQEDSAVYLCASSLLIGGSYNEQFFGPGTRLTVL.

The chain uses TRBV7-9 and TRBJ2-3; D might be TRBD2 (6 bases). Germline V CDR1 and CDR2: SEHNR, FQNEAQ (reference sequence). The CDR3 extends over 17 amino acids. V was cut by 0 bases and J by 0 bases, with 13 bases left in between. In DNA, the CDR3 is TGTGCCAGCAGCTTAGCACTAGCAGGTTCTAGCACAGATACGCAGTATTTT. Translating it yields CASSLALAGSSTDTQYF.